One and the same sample provided the 9 T cell receptor beta chains below, sequenced in a study of OX40 agonist ivuxolimab in advanced cancers. Libraries were prepared by immunoSEQ multiplex PCR; TCRdb keeps only in-frame clonotypes and omits some of them. The sample carries fewer than 50,000 clones, approximately 88% recorded once. The sample was CD4+ or CD8+ T cells sorted from blood, taken in a trial of the OX40 agonist ivuxolimab. Receptor source: an adult with an advanced solid tumor such as melanoma, head and neck, liver or kidney cancer.

The chain couples TRBV9 to TRBJ1-2; 7 nucleotides align to TRBD1. Germline V lookup: CDR1 SGDLS, CDR2 YYNGEE. The CDR3 totals 20 residues. The V segment lost 0 bases and the J segment 3 bases; nucleotides outside the gene matches: 20. The CDR3 DNA is TGTGCCAGCAGCGTAGGAGTAGGGGACAGATCCGCCCTTCACTACTATGGCTACACCTTC. Its protein is CASSVGVGDRSALHYYGYTF.

V and J are TRBV29-1 and TRBJ1-2; D is unclear. CDR1 is SQVTM, CDR2 ANQGSEA, per germline. Between the trimmed V and J ends, which lost 5 bases and 3 bases, there was a span of 19 bases. The CDR3 has 15 amino acids. The CDR3 reads CSVLGPTEVHYGYTF. The CDR3 nucleotides read TGCAGCGTTCTCGGACCTACGGAGGTCCACTATGGCTACACCTTC.

The chain is built from TRBV14 and TRBJ1-1; D perhaps matches TRBD1 (5 bases). The germline CDR1 and CDR2 sequences are SGHDN and FVKESK. V lost 8 bases and J 5 bases, leaving 15 bases between the germline ends. The CDR3 runs to 13 residues. The CDR3 loop reads CASCEWGKTEAFF. The CDR3 bases are TGTGCCAGCTGTGAGTGGGGGAAGACTGAAGCTTTCTTT.

V is TRBV5-1 and J is TRBJ2-1; no definite D call. V lost 3 bases, J lost 9 bases, and 4 bases lay in between. This CDR3 is 10 amino acids long. Per germline, CDR1 SGHRS and CDR2 YFSETQ. The CDR3 region has the DNA TGCGCCAGCAGCTCGGGTGAGCAGTTCTTC. Its translation: CASSSGEQFF.

This sequence joins TRBV27 and TRBJ1-1, with D hard to call. The CDR3 extends over 14 amino acids. CDR1 is MNHEY, CDR2 SMNVEV, per germline (reference sequence). Trimming removed 4 bases from V and 1 base from J, with 10 bases in between. In nucleotides, the CDR3 is TGTGCCAGCAGTTCTAACGGCCGGAACACTGAAGCTTTCTTT. Amino acid sequence: CASSSNGRNTEAFF.

The chain joins TRBV20-1 to TRBJ1-2; no clear D gene. V was trimmed by 3 bases and J by 6 bases, leaving 8 bases between them. The CDR3 sequence is 11 residues long. Germline values: CDR1 DFQATT, CDR2 SNEGSKA (reference sequence). The CDR3 DNA reads TGCAGTGCTAGTGTCCCTCATGGCTACACCTTC. This sequence encodes CSASVPHGYTF.

The chain links TRBV11-2 to TRBJ1-4; D perhaps matches TRBD1 (5 bases). Germline V gene data show CDR1 as SGHAT and CDR2 as FQNNGV. CDR3 length: 18 amino acids. The V end was cut by 3 bases, the J end by 3 bases, with 20 bases between. This CDR3 reads CASSFDAGWSRANEKLFF. In nucleotides, the CDR3 is TGTGCCAGCAGCTTTGATGCAGGGTGGTCAAGAGCTAATGAAAAACTGTTTTTT. Looking up the rest from reference TRBV11-2 and TRBJ1-4 gives the full variable domain: EAGVAQSPRYKIIEKRQSVAFWCNPISGHATLYWYQQILGQGPKLLIQFQNNGVVDDSQLPKDRFSAERLKGVDSTLKIQPAKLEDSAVYLCASSFDAGWSRANEKLFFGSGTQLSVL.

The rearrangement uses TRBV9 and TRBJ2-7; TRBD1 aligns across 7 bases. Germline-derived CDR1 and CDR2 are SGDLS and YYNGEE. V dropped 1 base and J dropped 6; count of bases not matched to a gene: 7. The CDR3 totals 14 residues. The CDR3 region is CASSVTGERGEQYF. CDR3 bases: TGTGCCAGCAGCGTAACAGGGGAAAGAGGCGAGCAGTACTTC.

V gene TRBV30 combines with J gene TRBJ2-3, with D unclear. The V end lost 2 bases, the J end lost 1 base, and 4 bases lay between the germline ends. The CDR3 has 12 residues. Germline V lookup: CDR1 GTSNPN, CDR2 SVGIG (reference sequence). In nucleotides, the CDR3 is TGTGCCTGGAGTCCTGGCACAGATACGCAGTATTTT. Translating gives CAWSPGTDTQYF.